This is a list of T cell receptor beta chains from one sample in a study of CXCR3-negative and CXCR3-positive naive CD8 T cells. TCRdb reanalyzed the 5' RACE reads, giving one entry per CDR3 protein sequence and no DNA. The data show roughly 89,000 distinct CDR3 sequences, and the top ten clones hold about 1.5%. The sample consisted of naive CXCR3- CD8+ T cells from blood. These receptors were obtained from a human donor in good health. Some clones in this sample may be carry-over from other donors' samples. Each CDR3 is given with its conserved first and last residue.

J: TRBJ2-2; V: TRBV28; CDR3: CASSDRGSVTGELFF
J: TRBJ1-1; V: TRBV27; CDR3: CASGWQGGNTEAFF
J: TRBJ2-5; V: TRBV13; CDR3: CASSPRQGPSTQYF
J: TRBJ2-5; V: TRBV5-1; CDR3: CASSPRPGLRETQYF
J: TRBJ2-7; V: TRBV3-1; CDR3: CASSQGTSGRHIYEQYF
J: TRBJ2-7; V: TRBV4-1; CDR3: CASSETGSAYEQYF
J: TRBJ2-5; V: TRBV28; CDR3: CASSPGGIGETQYF
J: TRBJ2-7; V: TRBV27; CDR3: CASSLPGQNYEQYF
J: TRBJ2-7; V: TRBV4-1; CDR3: CASSQDGQSYEQYF
J: TRBJ1-1; V: TRBV7-9; CDR3: CASSQQGGDTEAFF
J: TRBJ2-7; V: TRBV14; CDR3: CASSPADYQSSYEQYF
J: TRBJ2-5; V: TRBV12-3/TRBV12-4; CDR3: CASSFGGAKETQYF
J: TRBJ1-1; V: TRBV29-1; CDR3: CSVEDLRDRVFPEAFF
J: TRBJ1-1; V: TRBV20-1; CDR3: CSARTGNTEAFF
J: TRBJ2-3; V: TRBV29-1; CDR3: CSVVGGFTDTQYF
J: TRBJ2-1; V: TRBV7-9; CDR3: CASSFSGEQFF
J: TRBJ2-1; V: TRBV29-1; CDR3: CSVERGARSYNEQFF
J: TRBJ2-1; V: TRBV7-9; CDR3: CASSSGTLNEQFF
J: TRBJ2-1; V: TRBV9; CDR3: CASSVYGTSGDRAYNEQFF
J: TRBJ2-7; V: TRBV20-1; CDR3: CSARDRIGASYEQYF
J: TRBJ2-7; V: TRBV12-3/TRBV12-4; CDR3: CASTTGDEQYF
J: TRBJ1-1; V: TRBV20-1; CDR3: CRAKVASGTGDDVNTEAFF
J: TRBJ2-7; V: TRBV28; CDR3: CASSSIDRGEYEQYF
J: TRBJ1-5; V: TRBV20-1; CDR3: CSARSGEAGSQPQHF
J: TRBJ2-2; V: TRBV5-1; CDR3: CASSSDRVDTGELFF
J: TRBJ2-6; V: TRBV5-1; CDR3: CASSLARTISGANVLTF
J: TRBJ1-4; V: TRBV7-9; CDR3: CASGGPRGEKLFF
J: TRBJ2-7; V: TRBV5-6; CDR3: CASSLVAFHEQYF
J: TRBJ1-3; V: TRBV3-1; CDR3: CASSRTDSGNTIYF
J: TRBJ2-7; V: TRBV6-6; CDR3: CASSPGTGGEQYF
J: TRBJ2-7; V: TRBV28; CDR3: CASSFFRYEQYF
J: TRBJ1-1; V: TRBV6-1; CDR3: CASSEKGGWSRAFF
J: TRBJ2-3; V: TRBV6-6; CDR3: CASSYGGSDTQYF
J: TRBJ2-1; V: TRBV4-3; CDR3: CASSQGGSGGAAYNEQFF
J: TRBJ1-5; V: TRBV15; CDR3: CATSRATSQPQHF
J: TRBJ2-1; V: TRBV5-1; CDR3: CASSSISYEQFF
J: TRBJ1-5; V: TRBV28; CDR3: CASSPPSYSNQPQHF
J: TRBJ2-2; V: TRBV12-3/TRBV12-4; CDR3: CASSFISGELFF
J: TRBJ2-2; V: TRBV29-1; CDR3: CSVVSGSWNTGELFF
J: TRBJ2-7; V: TRBV29-1; CDR3: CSAHSSQSYEQYF